These 3 T cell receptor beta chains were all obtained from the same sample, sequenced in a study of blood T cell repertoires in COVID-19. Repertoires were generated with immunoSEQ multiplex PCR, while TCRdb's copy carries only in-frame clones and drops some. The sample has about 170,000 clones, 88% seen once. Sequencing used peripheral blood. All receptors derive from a man between 50 and 59 years old who had recovered from COVID-19.

V is TRBV11-2 and J is TRBJ2-5; the D gene is possibly TRBD1 (6 bases). The CDR3 has 16 amino acids. CDR1 and CDR2 (germline): SGHAT, FQNNGV. V lost 1 base and J 4 bases, leaving 16 bases between the germline ends. The CDR3: CASSLGGGPGVETQYF. CDR3 bases: TGTGCCAGCAGCTTAGGAGGAGGTCCAGGGGTAGAGACCCAGTACTTC. Using reference TRBV11-2 and TRBJ2-5 for the parts outside the CDR3, the full variable domain is EAGVAQSPRYKIIEKRQSVAFWCNPISGHATLYWYQQILGQGPKLLIQFQNNGVVDDSQLPKDRFSAERLKGVDSTLKIQPAKLEDSAVYLCASSLGGGPGVETQYFGPGTRLLVL.

The chain combines TRBV23-1 with TRBJ2-5, with 9 bases lining up with TRBD1. TRBV23-1 is an ORF; its function is uncertain. The CDR3 totals 15 residues. Trimming cost V 5 bases and J 5 bases; bases outside gene matches: 9. CDR3 nucleotides: TGCGCCAGCAGTAGATTGGACAGGGGCATGGAGACCCAGTACTTC. The encoded protein is CASSRLDRGMETQYF.

V is TRBV19 and J is TRBJ2-3, with unresolved D. V lost 8 bases, J lost 2 bases, and 17 bases lay in between. Germline values: CDR1 LNHDA, CDR2 SQIVND (reference sequence). There are 15 residues in the CDR3. The CDR3 sequence: CASSPVDTPTDTQYF. The CDR3 coding sequence is TGTGCCAGTTCCCCGGTCGACACTCCCACAGATACGCAGTATTTT.